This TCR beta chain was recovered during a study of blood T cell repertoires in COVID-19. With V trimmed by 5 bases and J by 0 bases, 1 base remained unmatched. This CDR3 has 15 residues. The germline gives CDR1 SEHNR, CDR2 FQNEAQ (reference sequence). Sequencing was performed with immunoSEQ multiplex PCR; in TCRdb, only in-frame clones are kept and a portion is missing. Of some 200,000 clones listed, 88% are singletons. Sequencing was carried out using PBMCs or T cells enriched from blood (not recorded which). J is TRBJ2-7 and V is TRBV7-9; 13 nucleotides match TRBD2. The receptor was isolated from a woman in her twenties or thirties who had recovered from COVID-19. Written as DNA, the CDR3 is TGTGCCAGCAGCCGGACTAGCGGGGGCTCCTACGAGCAGTACTTC. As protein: CASSRTSGGSYEQYF.